The 18 T cell receptor beta chains listed next were all sequenced from one sample in a study of T cells in localized non-small cell lung cancer. The data were produced by immunoSEQ multiplex PCR, yet TCRdb's version contains in-frame clones alone and is incomplete. The table includes around 30,000 clones, 91% detected once. The sequenced sample was peripheral blood, obtained before any cancer treatment. Receptor source: a female donor at least 60 years old with stage I lung adenocarcinoma.

The V call is TRBV7-8, the J call TRBJ1-1, with D unresolved. This CDR3 is 14 amino acids long. Trimming stripped 2 bases from V and 2 bases from J, with 9 bases between. CDR1 is SGHVS and CDR2 is FQNEAQ in the germline V gene. CDR3 loop: CASSLLADNTEAFF. For the CDR3, the DNA is TGTGCCAGCAGCTTACTGGCAGATAACACTGAAGCTTTCTTT.

The rearrangement joins TRBV5-4 to TRBJ2-5, with TRBD1 matching over 9 bases. J lost 4 bases, V lost 4 bases, and 11 bases had no gene match. This CDR3 is 16 amino acids long. CDR1 SGHNT and CDR2 YYREEE come from the germline V gene (reference sequence). The CDR3 DNA reads TGTGCCAGCAGCACCGGGACAGGGTCGGCCTCAGAGACCCAGTACTTC. Encoded protein: CASSTGTGSASETQYF.

This chain uses TRBV28 with TRBJ2-3; TRBD2 matches 8 bases. V was clipped by 2 bases and J by 3 bases; unmatched bases: 10. This CDR3 comprises 17 residues. The germline CDR1 and CDR2 sequences are MDHEN and SYDVKM. CDR3 in amino acids: CASSLPQSTGGTDTQYF. CDR3 coding DNA: TGTGCCAGCAGTTTACCACAATCGACGGGAGGGACAGATACGCAGTATTTT. Combining the CDR3 with reference TRBV28 and TRBJ2-3 gives the whole variable domain DVKVTQSSRYLVKRTGEKVFLECVQDMDHENMFWYRQDPGLGLRLIYFSYDVKMKEKGDIPEGYSVSREKKERFSLILESASTNQTSMYLCASSLPQSTGGTDTQYFGPGTRLTVL.

This chain joins TRBV5-1 and TRBJ2-2; D not resolved. V lost 5 bases, J lost 5 bases, and 13 bases lay in between. Germline V gives CDR1 SGHRS, CDR2 YFSETQ. CDR3 length: 14 residues. The CDR3 protein is CASRSVAATGELFF. The CDR3 nucleotides are TGCGCCAGCAGGTCTGTGGCAGCTACCGGGGAGCTGTTTTTT.

The V gene is TRBV5-1, the J gene TRBJ1-1; no firm D call. The CDR3 consists of 14 residues. Trimming pared 1 base from V and 0 bases from J, leaving 7 bases between. In germline, CDR1 is SGHRS, CDR2 YFSETQ. DNA for the CDR3: TGCGCCAGCAGCTTGTCCATCTTGAACACTGAAGCTTTCTTT. Residues: CASSLSILNTEAFF. Full variable domain (missing parts from reference TRBV5-1 and TRBJ1-1): KAGVTQTPRYLIKTRGQQVTLSCSPISGHRSVSWYQQTPGQGLQFLFEYFSETQRNKGNFPGRFSGRQFSNSRSEMNVSTLELGDSALYLCASSLSILNTEAFFGQGTRLTVV.

This chain joins TRBV5-4 and TRBJ2-1; 8 bases are a match to TRBD2. V trimming: 4 bases; J trimming: 8 bases; junction bases outside the gene matches: 8. The CDR3 is 14 residues long. Germline V gene data show CDR1 as SGHNT and CDR2 as YYREEE (reference sequence). CDR3 loop: CASSREGLQDEQFF. Written as DNA, the CDR3 is TGTGCCAGCAGCCGGGAGGGGCTACAGGATGAGCAGTTCTTC.

This clone was counted a few times. V and J are TRBV5-1 and TRBJ2-7, with 7 bases that match TRBD1. Germline values: CDR1 SGHRS, CDR2 YFSETQ. This CDR3 spans 13 amino acids. Trimming took 4 bases from V and 2 from J; bases not matched to a gene: 3. The CDR3 DNA reads as TGCGCCAGCAGCCCGGGACAGCCCTACGAGCAGTACTTC. It specifies CASSPGQPYEQYF.

The rearrangement uses TRBV2 and TRBJ2-1; D possibly corresponds to TRBD2 (5 bases). Per the germline V gene, CDR1 is SNHLY and CDR2 is FYNNEI. V dropped 7 bases and J dropped 6 bases, with 13 bases sitting between them. This CDR3 contains 13 residues. DNA for the CDR3: TGTGCCAGCACCGGACTTCCGGGCAATGAGCAGTTCTTC. Encoded protein: CASTGLPGNEQFF. The variable domain in full, completed from reference TRBV2 and TRBJ2-1, reads EPEVTQTPSHQVTQMGQEVILRCVPISNHLYFYWYRQILGQKVEFLVSFYNNEISEKSEIFDDQFSVERPDGSNFTLKIRSTKLEDSAMYFCASTGLPGNEQFFGPGTRLTVL.

V gene TRBV6-6 combines with J gene TRBJ1-3; D unresolved. CDR3 length: 15 residues. Trimming took off 6 bases at V and 6 bases at J, with 18 bases between the two ends. The V gene's germline CDR1 is MNHNY and CDR2 SVGAGI (reference sequence). CDR3 nucleotides: TGTGCCAGCAGCCAAACGGGGTATGAGGAAAACACCATATATTTT. Encoded protein: CASSQTGYEENTIYF.

The gene calls are TRBV27 and TRBJ1-5; the D gene is possibly TRBD1 (5 bases). The germline CDR1 and CDR2 sequences are MNHEY and SMNVEV (reference sequence). The CDR3 runs 17 residues. Deletions cut 5 bases from V and 0 bases from J, with 17 bases between. CDR3 in amino acids: CASSTLTDWYSNQPQHF. The CDR3 DNA reads TGTGCCAGCAGTACCTTGACAGACTGGTATAGCAATCAGCCCCAGCATTTT.

The chain carries TRBV30 and TRBJ1-6; D might be TRBD1 (5 bases). Germline CDR1 is GTSNPN and CDR2 is SVGIG (reference sequence). V was shortened by 2 bases and J by 9 bases, with 11 bases between the two germline ends. CDR3 length equals 13 residues. The CDR3 region is CAWSTQAGSPLHF. The DNA of the CDR3 is TGTGCCTGGAGTACACAGGCGGGTTCACCCCTCCACTTT.

V is TRBV7-3 and J is TRBJ2-5, with 10 positions matching TRBD2. The CDR3 loop spans 15 amino acids. After removal of 1 base from V and 2 bases from J, the junction contained 1 base not matched to a gene. Looked up from germline, CDR1 is SGHTA and CDR2 is FQGTGA. CDR3 sequence reads: CASSLIAGGQETQYF. DNA of the CDR3: TGTGCCAGCAGCTTAATAGCGGGAGGTCAAGAGACCCAGTACTTC.

This chain uses TRBV7-9 with TRBJ2-2, with 12 bases that match TRBD1. The CDR3 consists of 19 residues. The junction had 10 bases not matched to a gene; V was cut back by 4 bases and J by 1 base. Germline CDR1 reads SEHNR; CDR2 reads FQNEAQ (reference sequence). CDR3 sequence reads: CASSSGTGGAGLNTGELFF. As DNA, the CDR3 is TGTGCCAGCAGCTCCGGGACAGGGGGCGCGGGACTGAACACCGGGGAGCTGTTTTTT.

J is TRBJ1-2 and V is TRBV11-2, with TRBD1 matching 7 bases. The CDR3 sequence is 18 residues long. Germline CDR1 reads SGHAT; CDR2 reads FQNNGV. Germline trimming cut 5 bases from V and 5 bases from J; bases unmatched to any gene: 20. This CDR3 reads CASSPRGLRLDRAYGYTF. Written as DNA, the CDR3 is TGTGCCAGCAGCCCCCGAGGCCTTAGATTAGACAGGGCTTATGGCTACACCTTC.

In its sample, this clone was seen a few times. The J gene is TRBJ1-1, the V gene TRBV2; D is perhaps TRBD1 (5 bases). CDR3 length: 12 amino acids. CDR1 and CDR2 (germline): SNHLY, FYNNEI. Trimming took 6 bases from V and 3 from J, leaving 8 bases between them. CDR3 protein: CASRQGDTEAFF. The CDR3 coding sequence is TGTGCCAGCAGGCAGGGAGACACTGAAGCTTTCTTT.

This chain joins TRBV4-1 and TRBJ2-1, with TRBD2 matching 8 bases. Unmatched junction bases numbered 4, after V lost 0 bases and J lost 3 bases. Looked up from germline, CDR1 is MGHRA and CDR2 is YSYEKL. The CDR3 is 16 residues long. The CDR3 nucleotides are TGCGCCAGCAGCCAAGATTTCACTAGCGGCTACAATGAGCAGTTCTTC. Its protein is CASSQDFTSGYNEQFF.

The rearrangement links TRBV5-6 to TRBJ1-4; the D is unclear. The CDR3 contains 16 residues. Germline CDR1 SGHDT, CDR2 YYEEEE. V lost 0 bases to trimming and J lost 5 bases, with 14 bases between them. The CDR3, as DNA: TGTGCCAGCAGCTTGGCCCCGGCAGCCACGAATGAAAAACTGTTTTTT. This sequence encodes CASSLAPAATNEKLFF. The variable domain in full, completed from reference TRBV5-6 and TRBJ1-4, reads DAGVTQSPTHLIKTRGQQVTLRCSPKSGHDTVSWYQQALGQGPQFIFQYYEEEERQRGNFPDRFSGHQFPNYSSELNVNALLLGDSALYLCASSLAPAATNEKLFFGSGTQLSVL.

This rearrangement joins TRBV6-6 to TRBJ1-2; a possible D gene is TRBD1 (5 bases). CDR1 and CDR2 from the germline V gene are MNHNY and SVGAGI (reference sequence). CDR3 length equals 11 residues. V lost 10 bases and J 7 bases, leaving 13 bases between the germline ends. The CDR3 loop is CATSGTRGYTF. DNA for the CDR3: TGTGCCACCTCAGGGACGCGTGGCTACACCTTC.